This T cell receptor beta chain was documented in a study of Ad26.COV2.S vaccination and SARS-CoV-2 variants. Treatment denoted: around 19 received Ad26.COV2.S at low or high dose, single or two shots; about 5 received placebo; per-sample allocation not given. Sampling happened 63 days after the first vaccine or placebo injection. Only in-frame clones appear in the TCRdb table, and some are missing; sequencing was by immunoSEQ multiplex PCR. The repertoire holds approximately 420,000 clones, with 80% to 90% as singletons. Source: peripheral blood, taken in a trial of Ad26.COV2.S vaccine versus placebo. The TCR originated in a person aged 18-60 years who received the Ad26.COV2.S COVID-19 vaccine or a placebo.

The CDR3 sequence is CASSLTGGRADTQYF. The CDR3 nucleotides read TGCGCCAGCAGCTTGACGGGGGGGCGCGCAGATACGCAGTATTTT. V usage is TRBV5-1 and J usage is TRBJ2-3; TRBD2 matches at 8 bases. The V segment lost 1 base and the J segment 4 bases; nucleotides outside the gene matches: 5. CDR1 is SGHRS, CDR2 YFSETQ, per germline. There are 15 residues in the CDR3.